The 2 T cell receptor beta chains presented below share a single source sample, sequenced in a study of blood T cell repertoires in COVID-19. Libraries were prepared by immunoSEQ multiplex PCR; TCRdb keeps only in-frame clonotypes and omits some of them. Of under 30,000 clones listed, around 83% are singletons. Sample: peripheral blood. These receptor sequences come from a human donor in a cohort sampled during active COVID-19.

The chain combines TRBV10-1 with TRBJ2-4; no firm D call. This CDR3 comprises 13 residues. CDR1 WNHNN and CDR2 SYGVQD come from the germline V gene (reference sequence). V lost 6 bases, J lost 9 bases, and 15 bases lay in between. The CDR3 DNA follows: TGCGCCAGCAGCCCCGTCCTCCTAGGCATTCAGTACTTC. It specifies CASSPVLLGIQYF.

The CDR3 coding sequence is TGTGCCAGCAGTTACGGCGGGGGGGCTTACAATGAGCAGTTCTTC. This translates into CASSYGGGAYNEQFF. The chain recombines TRBV6-2 or TRBV6-3 with TRBJ2-1, with TRBD2 identical over 9 bases. CDR1 is MNHEY, CDR2 SVGEGT, per germline. Trimming took 2 bases from V and 4 from J; bases not matched to a gene: 3. The CDR3 sequence is 15 residues long.